This T cell receptor beta chain appears in the sequencing data of a study of beta chain features in type 1 diabetes. CDR1 and CDR2 from the germline V gene are SEHNR and FQNEAQ (reference sequence). V shed 5 bases and J shed 7 bases, with 15 bases lying between them. The CDR3 spans 13 residues. General study points: In comparison with healthy donors, patients had naive, central memory and Treg TCRB repertoires that appeared more similar. cDNA sequencing could over-represent cells with high TCR expression.

A sort by CD45RO/CCR7/CD25/CD127/CD95/CD27 yielded CD4+ naive, central memory, regulatory and stem cell-like memory cells. cDNA synthesis used the whole RNA isolate, giving expressed TCRB sequences. The assay was immunoSEQ multiplex PCR, and TCRdb's table has in-frame clones only and misses some. The sample has 220,000 or so clones, around 68% seen once. Note on this clone: The antigen remains unidentified.

The chain combines TRBV7-9 with TRBJ2-7, with unresolved D. This TCR derives from a man younger than 45 in good health. Specimen: naive CD4+ T cells from blood. This CDR3 reads CASSQPGEEEQYF. CDR3 DNA sequence: TGTGCCAGCAGCCAGCCAGGTGAAGAAGAGCAGTACTTC.